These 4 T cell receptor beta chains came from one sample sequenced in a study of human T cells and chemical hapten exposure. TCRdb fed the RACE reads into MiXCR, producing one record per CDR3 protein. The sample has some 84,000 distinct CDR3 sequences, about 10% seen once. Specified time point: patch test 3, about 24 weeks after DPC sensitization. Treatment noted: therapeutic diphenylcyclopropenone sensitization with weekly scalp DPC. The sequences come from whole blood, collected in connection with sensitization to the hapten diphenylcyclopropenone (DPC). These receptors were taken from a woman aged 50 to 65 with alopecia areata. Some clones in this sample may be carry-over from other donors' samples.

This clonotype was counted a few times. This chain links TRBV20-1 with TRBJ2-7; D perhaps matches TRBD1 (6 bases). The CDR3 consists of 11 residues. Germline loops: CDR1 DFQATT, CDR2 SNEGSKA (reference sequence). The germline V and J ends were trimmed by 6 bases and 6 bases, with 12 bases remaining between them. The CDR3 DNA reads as TGCAGTGCGATACAGGGAAGCGAGCAGTACTTC. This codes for CSAIQGSEQYF.

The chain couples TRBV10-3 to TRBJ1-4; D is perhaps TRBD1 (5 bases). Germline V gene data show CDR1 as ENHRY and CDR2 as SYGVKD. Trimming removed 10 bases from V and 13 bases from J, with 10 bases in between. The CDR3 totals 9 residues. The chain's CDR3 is CATDGGLFF. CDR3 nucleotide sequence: TGTGCCACCGACGGGGGACTGTTTTTT.

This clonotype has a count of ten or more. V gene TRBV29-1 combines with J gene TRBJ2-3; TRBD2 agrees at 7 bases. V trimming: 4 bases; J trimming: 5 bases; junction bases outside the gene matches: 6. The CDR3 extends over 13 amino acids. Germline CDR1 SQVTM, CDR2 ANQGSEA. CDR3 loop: CSVGEGGGDTQYF. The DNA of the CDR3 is TGCAGCGTTGGAGAGGGCGGGGGAGATACGCAGTATTTT.

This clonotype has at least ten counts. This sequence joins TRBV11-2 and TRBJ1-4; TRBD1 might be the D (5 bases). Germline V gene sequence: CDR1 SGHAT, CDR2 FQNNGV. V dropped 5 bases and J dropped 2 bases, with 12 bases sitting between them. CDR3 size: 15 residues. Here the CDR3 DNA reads TGTGCCAGCAGCGTAACAGGAGGCACTAATGAAAAACTGTTTTTT. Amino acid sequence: CASSVTGGTNEKLFF.